This T cell receptor (beta chain) comes out of a study of shared clonotypes between healthy human individuals. Study-level information: Researchers assigned three CD4 naive, three CD4 memory, two CD8 naive and one CD8 memory plate to each donor.

The CDR3 is made up of 15 amino acids. Germline-derived CDR1 and CDR2 are PRHDT and FYEKMQ (reference sequence). Trimming shortened V by 5 bases and J by 4 bases, and 14 bases separated the two germline ends. The run depth of the assay was deep. Data came from immunoSEQ multiplex PCR; TCRdb stores just in-frame clones and leaves some out. The sample carries 850,000 to 1,200,000 clones, 70% to 80% recorded once. All donors were Caucasian adults living in Nashville, Tennessee. Points from the study as a whole: Clonotype sharing across donors was expected to vary with sequencing depth.

This clone was seen a single time. Antigen unknown. The clonotype comes from a man between 18 and 35 years old in good health. The sequenced material came from memory CD4+ T cells sorted from blood. Specified subset: CD45RA-negative fraction. The chain is built from TRBV13 and TRBJ2-2; the D gene is possibly TRBD2 (7 bases). The CDR3 coding sequence is TGTGCCAGCAGCGATGGGGGGGCCGGCACCGGGGAGCTGTTTTTT. The encoded protein is CASSDGGAGTGELFF.